Each of the 24 T cell receptor beta chains below was sequenced from the same sample in a study of blood T cell repertoires in COVID-19. Repertoires were generated with immunoSEQ multiplex PCR, while TCRdb's copy carries only in-frame clones and drops some. The data hold about 110,000 clones, with 84% observed a single time. Material for sequencing was peripheral blood. These receptors were collected from a human donor in a cohort sampled during active COVID-19.

The rearrangement uses TRBV2 and TRBJ2-1; 13 bases map to TRBD2. J was trimmed by 8 bases and V by 4 bases; bases with no gene match: 5. CDR1 is SNHLY, CDR2 FYNNEI, per germline. This CDR3 is 15 amino acids long. CDR3 coding DNA: TGTGCCAGCAGTGTCTTAGGACTAGCGGGAGATGAGCAGTTCTTC. The encoded protein is CASSVLGLAGDEQFF.

The chain combines TRBV3-1 (or the pseudogene TRBV3-2) with TRBJ2-1, with 12 nucleotides matching TRBD2. This CDR3 contains 16 residues. V was pared by 2 bases and J by 4 bases, with 3 bases of the junction left unmatched. Germline lookup yields CDR1 LGHDT and CDR2 YNNKEL (reference sequence). CDR3 sequence (DNA): TGTGCCAGCAGCCAACGGACTAGCGGGACTTACAATGAGCAGTTCTTC. Its translation is CASSQRTSGTYNEQFF.

The genes are TRBV19 and TRBJ1-5; 7 bases match TRBD1. From germline, CDR1 is LNHDA and CDR2 SQIVND (reference sequence). The ends lost 9 bases at V and 4 bases at J; junction bases unmatched: 12. CDR3 length equals 15 residues. The CDR3 coding sequence is TGTGCCAGCCACCCCCAGGGGGGCTCGAATCAGCCCCAGCATTTT. Translation gives CASHPQGGSNQPQHF.

The V call is TRBV29-1, the J call TRBJ2-3; the match to TRBD2 covers 12 bases. J was trimmed by 7 bases and V by 6 bases; bases with no gene match: 11. CDR3 size: 15 residues. CDR1 and CDR2 (germline): SQVTM, ANQGSEA. DNA for the CDR3: TGCAGCGTGGGGATTGGACTAGCGGGACCCAATACGCAGTATTTT. Amino acids: CSVGIGLAGPNTQYF.

A word on this clone: The junction and the germline gene differ at one end; a read error may be behind it. The rearrangement links TRBV29-1 to TRBJ1-2; D is uncertain. Germline values: CDR1 SQVTM, CDR2 ANQGSEA. The CDR3 loop spans 8 amino acids. The CDR3 sequence is CSVEDGKF. The DNA of the CDR3 is TGCAGCGTGGAGGACGGGAAGTTC.

The chain recombines TRBV10-1 with TRBJ2-3, with D uncertain. Deletions cut 6 bases from V and 3 bases from J, with 13 bases between. This CDR3 has 14 residues. The germline CDR1 and CDR2 sequences are WNHNN and SYGVQD (reference sequence). In DNA form, the CDR3 reads TGCGCCAGCAGATTTACGGAGTCGACAGATACGCAGTATTTT. Translation: CASRFTESTDTQYF.

The chain has TRBV7-2 and TRBJ2-3, with TRBD2 matching over 8 bases. The CDR3 is 15 residues long. Trimming took 0 bases from V and 12 from J; bases not matched to a gene: 11. CDR1 SGHTA and CDR2 FQGNSA come from the germline V gene. CDR3 protein: CASSLATSAITPQYF. The CDR3 DNA follows: TGTGCCAGCAGCTTAGCGACTAGCGCAATCACCCCACAGTATTTT.

This clone has only a few counts. V usage is TRBV10-1 and J usage is TRBJ2-7, with a possible D match to TRBD2 (5 bases). This CDR3 has 11 residues. Germline CDR1 WNHNN, CDR2 SYGVQD (reference sequence). The V end lost 6 bases, the J end lost 9 bases, and 12 bases lay between the germline ends. The CDR3 region has the DNA TGCGCCAGCAGAGGCGGGCCTAGGCAGTACGTC. It specifies CASRGGPRQYV.

The V call is TRBV7-9, the J call TRBJ1-1; the D gene is possibly TRBD1 (6 bases). This CDR3 comprises 14 residues. Per germline, CDR1 SEHNR and CDR2 FQNEAQ (reference sequence). V dropped 4 bases and J dropped 1 base, with 10 bases sitting between them. This chain's CDR3 is CASSSDRWNTEAFF. The CDR3 DNA reads as TGTGCCAGCAGCTCTGACAGGTGGAACACTGAAGCTTTCTTT.

The DNA of the CDR3 is TGTGCCAGTAGTATCTCGACAGCCTATAGCAATCAGCCCCAGCATTTT. This translates into CASSISTAYSNQPQHF. The chain recombines TRBV19 with TRBJ1-5; possible D gene TRBD1, 5 bases. From germline, CDR1 is LNHDA and CDR2 SQIVND (reference sequence). This CDR3 region has 16 residues. The V and J ends lost 3 bases and 0 bases respectively, with 12 bases between them. The full variable domain, with the rest looked up from reference TRBV19 and TRBJ1-5, is DGGITQSPKYLFRKEGQNVTLSCEQNLNHDAMYWYRQDPGQGLRLIYYSQIVNDFQKGDIAEGYSVSREKKESFPLTVTSAQKNPTAFYLCASSISTAYSNQPQHFGDGTRLSIL.

The V and J genes are TRBV14 and TRBJ1-2; D might be TRBD1 (6 bases). V was pared by 2 bases and J by 5 bases, with 15 bases between. Germline V gene lookup returns CDR1 SGHDN and CDR2 FVKESK. This CDR3 is built from 15 residues. CDR3 in DNA: TGTGCCAGCAGCCAACTATCCGCGGGGGCATATGGCTACACCTTC. The encoded protein is CASSQLSAGAYGYTF. Complete variable domain (other parts from reference TRBV14 and TRBJ1-2): EAGVTQFPSHSVIEKGQTVTLRCDPISGHDNLYWYRRVMGKEIKFLLHFVKESKQDESGMPNNRFLAERTGGTYSTLKVQPAELEDSGVYFCASSQLSAGAYGYTFGSGTRLTVV.

V is TRBV10-3 and J is TRBJ1-6, with D uncertain. Trimming took off 0 bases at V and 10 bases at J, with 10 bases between the two ends. This CDR3 is 14 amino acids long. CDR1 and CDR2 (germline): ENHRY, SYGVKD. In nucleotides, the CDR3 is TGTGCCATCAGTGAGTCAAACAGCCTATCACCCCTCCACTTT. Amino acids: CAISESNSLSPLHF.

The rearrangement joins TRBV7-9 to TRBJ2-3; D is possibly TRBD2 (6 bases). V shed 1 base and J shed 4 bases, with 15 bases lying between them. The CDR3 runs 16 residues. Germline CDR1 reads SEHNR; CDR2 reads FQNEAQ (reference sequence). This chain's CDR3 is CASSLGGVLLSDTQYF. As DNA, the CDR3 is TGTGCCAGCAGCTTAGGGGGGGTGCTCCTCTCAGATACGCAGTATTTT.

This clone was observed once. The rearrangement uses TRBV6-2 or TRBV6-3 and TRBJ1-2, with 8 bases fitting TRBD1. Per germline, CDR1 MNHEY and CDR2 SVGEGT. The V gene end was trimmed by 6 bases and the J gene end by 3 bases; junction bases not matched to a gene: 6. This CDR3 has 14 residues. The CDR3 here is CASSRDRPYYGYTF. The DNA for the CDR3 is TGTGCCAGCAGCCGGGACAGGCCTTACTATGGCTACACCTTC.

This chain connects TRBV9 to TRBJ2-5; D is possibly TRBD2 (5 bases). V lost 4 bases to trimming and J lost 5 bases, with 21 bases between them. This CDR3 spans 16 amino acids. Germline CDR1 SGDLS, CDR2 YYNGEE. CDR3 DNA: TGTGCCAGCAGCCCTTCTCCCACTAGTCTGATTGAGACCCAGTACTTC. Amino acid sequence: CASSPSPTSLIETQYF.

The gene calls are TRBV3-1 (or the pseudogene TRBV3-2) and TRBJ2-3; a weak D match, TRBD1 (6 bases). Germline values: CDR1 LGHDT, CDR2 YNNKEL (reference sequence). The CDR3 totals 14 residues. With 5 bases removed from V and 1 base from J, the gap between germline ends came to 10 bases. CDR3 loop: CASSTRQGTDTQYF. The CDR3 coding sequence is TGTGCCAGCAGCACCCGACAGGGCACAGATACGCAGTATTTT.

The V gene is TRBV27, the J gene TRBJ2-1; TRBD2 aligns across 14 bases. CDR1 and CDR2 (germline): MNHEY, SMNVEV (reference sequence). Losses at the gene ends were 6 bases for V and 7 bases for J; bases not matched to a gene: 2. The CDR3 is 14 amino acids. CDR3 loop: CASSRTSGRNEQFF. The DNA of the CDR3 is TGTGCCAGCAGCCGGACTAGCGGGAGGAATGAGCAGTTCTTC.

This clone was seen only once. The chain combines TRBV10-3 with TRBJ2-3; 8 bases match TRBD2. V shed 5 bases and J 8 bases; nucleotides not matched to a gene: 6. The CDR3 extends over 13 amino acids. CDR1 is ENHRY and CDR2 is SYGVKD in the germline V gene. In DNA form, the CDR3 reads TGTGCCATCAGTCCGGGACTAGGTGGTACGCAGTATTTT. Translating it yields CAISPGLGGTQYF.

This clone was observed a single time. This chain uses TRBV2 with TRBJ2-7, with 9 bases identical to TRBD2. J was trimmed by 13 bases and V by 4 bases; bases with no gene match: 8. This CDR3 has 12 amino acids. Germline V lookup: CDR1 SNHLY, CDR2 FYNNEI. CDR3 bases: TGTGCCAGCAGTGTGGAATTAGCGGGGGAATACTTC. Amino acid sequence: CASSVELAGEYF.

The chain joins TRBV5-1 to TRBJ2-5; 10 nucleotides line up with TRBD2. The CDR3 extends over 17 amino acids. V dropped 0 bases and J dropped 1; count of bases not matched to a gene: 6. In germline, CDR1 is SGHRS, CDR2 YFSETQ. DNA of the CDR3: TGCGCCAGCAGCTTGGCCTTTAGCGGGAGGATCCAAGAGACCCAGTACTTC. This sequence encodes CASSLAFSGRIQETQYF.

This chain links TRBV24-1 with TRBJ2-7; 12 nucleotides line up with TRBD2. CDR1 KGHDR and CDR2 SFDVKD come from the germline V gene. V gave up 5 bases and J gave up 2 bases; unmatched junction bases: 9. The CDR3 runs to 17 residues. In DNA, the CDR3 is TGTGCCACCAGTGTCCCCTCTAGCGGGAGGGGGCCCTACGAGCAGTACGTC. Its protein product is CATSVPSSGRGPYEQYV.

V gene TRBV6-4 combines with J gene TRBJ2-3, with 8 bases identical to TRBD2. Germline V gives CDR1 MRHNA, CDR2 SNTAGT. V shed 8 bases and J 2 bases; nucleotides not matched to a gene: 18. CDR3 length: 18 amino acids. The CDR3 nucleotides are TGTGCCAGCTCGAGGCGGGGGGCAACCCCGGGAAACACAGATACGCAGTATTTT. This sequence encodes CASSRRGATPGNTDTQYF.

In the case of this clone: The identical CDR3 is also encoded by other nucleotide sequences in the sample. The rearrangement uses TRBV19 and TRBJ2-7; tentative D call: TRBD1 (5 bases). The CDR3 runs 13 residues. V gave up 3 bases and J gave up 4 bases, with 10 bases separating them. Germline V gene sequence: CDR1 LNHDA, CDR2 SQIVND (reference sequence). The CDR3 DNA is TGTGCCAGTAGTATCGGGCAGGGTTACGAGCAGTACGTC. Translation: CASSIGQGYEQYV.

The chain uses TRBV29-1 and TRBJ2-3; possible D gene TRBD2, 6 bases. Trimming shortened V by 6 bases and J by 3 bases, and 19 bases separated the two germline ends. The CDR3 is made up of 15 amino acids. Germline lookup yields CDR1 SQVTM and CDR2 ANQGSEA. CDR3 sequence (DNA): TGCAGCGTCCCCTCAGCAACGGGAGCGACAGATACGCAGTATTTT. Encoded protein: CSVPSATGATDTQYF.